This T cell receptor beta chain is drawn from a study of cytomegalovirus exposure and HLA in healthy donors. Overall study results and limits: In a later analysis, TCR beta V- and J-gene trimming was associated with a missense DCLRE1C variant. Later analysis indicated greater clonal expansion among HLA-associated TCR beta chains than among equally common other chains.

CDR1 and CDR2 (germline): SGHNT, YENEEA. V lost 4 bases, J lost 1 base, and 13 bases stayed unmatched. The CDR3 has 18 residues. For this clone: The antigen is undetermined.

PCR was performed using 60 Vbeta and 13 Jbeta primers. Per the original methods: Roughly 10 million shared chains were among some 80 million unique TCR beta chains counted in a later analysis. Sequenced by immunoSEQ multiplex PCR; TCRdb stores in-frame clones only, minus some. V and J calls and clone size are copied from that table; D and trimming were computed from the DNA. The sample has around 130,000 clones, around four fifths seen once; the top ten hold approximately 1.2%. The chain carries TRBV11-3 and TRBJ2-5, with 9 bases fitting TRBD2. The sequencing input was PBMCs. The source of this sequence is a boy aged 10-17 years in good health and CMV-seronegative. CDR3 loop: CASSSPYASGTLQETQYF. CDR3 in DNA: TGTGCCAGCAGCTCACCGTATGCTAGCGGGACACTCCAAGAGACCCAGTACTTC. The full variable domain, in which reference TRBV11-3 and TRBJ2-5 provide the parts outside the CDR3, is EAGVVQSPRYKIIEKKQPVAFWCNPISGHNTLYWYLQNLGQGPELLIRYENEEAVDDSQLPKDRFSAERLKGVDSTLKIQPAELGDSAVYLCASSSPYASGTLQETQYFGPGTRLLVL.